This T cell receptor beta chain was sequenced during a study of shared clonotypes between healthy human individuals. Looking at the study overall: Serving as donors were two women and three men, whose ages spanned 18 to 49.

The CDR3 has 14 amino acids. CDR1 and CDR2 (germline): SGHRS, YFSETQ. Notes on the study in general: Several donors shared 4.5% to 6.5% of their naive CD4 clonotypes.

The study drew its donors from healthy HIV-negative adults without recent acute infections or vaccinations. Using immunoSEQ multiplex PCR, the repertoire was profiled, and TCRdb retains in-frame clones only, with some absent. The sample lists 1,400,000 or so clones; 97% to 99% were seen once. Comments on this clone: Its specificity is unknown. One end of the junction varies from germline; a read error may be responsible.

The chain combines TRBV5-1 with TRBJ1-4, with D possibly matching TRBD1 (6 bases). Input material: naive CD4+ T cells sorted from blood. The sample's subset: CD45RA+ positively selected. The TCR was taken from a man aged 25-45 years in good health. This CDR3 is CTSSLQGLNEKLFF. The CDR3 DNA is TGCACCAGCAGCTTACAGGGCCTTAATGAAAAACTGTTTTTT.